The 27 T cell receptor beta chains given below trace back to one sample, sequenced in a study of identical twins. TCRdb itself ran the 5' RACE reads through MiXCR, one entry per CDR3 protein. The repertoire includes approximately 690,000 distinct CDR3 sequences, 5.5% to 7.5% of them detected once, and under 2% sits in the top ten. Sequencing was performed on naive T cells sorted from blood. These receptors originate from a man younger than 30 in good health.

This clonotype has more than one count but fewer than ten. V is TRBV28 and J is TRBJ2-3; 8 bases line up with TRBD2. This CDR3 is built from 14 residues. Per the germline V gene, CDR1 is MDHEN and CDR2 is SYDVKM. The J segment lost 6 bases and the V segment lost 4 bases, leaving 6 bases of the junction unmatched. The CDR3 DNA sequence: TGTGCCAGCAGTTCAATGGCTAGCGGGGATACGCAGTATTTT. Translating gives CASSSMASGDTQYF.

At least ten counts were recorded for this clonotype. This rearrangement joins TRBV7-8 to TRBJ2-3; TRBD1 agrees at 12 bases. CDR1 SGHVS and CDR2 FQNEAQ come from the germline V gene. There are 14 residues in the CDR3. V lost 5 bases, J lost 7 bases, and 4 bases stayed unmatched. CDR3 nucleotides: TGTGCCAGCAGCAAGGGACAGGGGGCCAATACGCAGTATTTT. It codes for CASSKGQGANTQYF.

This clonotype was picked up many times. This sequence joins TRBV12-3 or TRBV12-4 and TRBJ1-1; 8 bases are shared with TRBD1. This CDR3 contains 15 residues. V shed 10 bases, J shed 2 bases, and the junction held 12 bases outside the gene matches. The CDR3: CATSQGVGKNTEAFF. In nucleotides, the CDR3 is TGTGCCACCTCACAGGGGGTAGGGAAAAACACTGAAGCTTTCTTT.

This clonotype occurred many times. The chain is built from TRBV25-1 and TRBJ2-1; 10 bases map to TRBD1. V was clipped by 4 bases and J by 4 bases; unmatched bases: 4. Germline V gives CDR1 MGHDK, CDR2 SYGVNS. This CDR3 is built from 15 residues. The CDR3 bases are TGTGCCAGCAGTGGCGGACAGGGGGGATACAATGAGCAGTTCTTC. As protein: CASSGGQGGYNEQFF.

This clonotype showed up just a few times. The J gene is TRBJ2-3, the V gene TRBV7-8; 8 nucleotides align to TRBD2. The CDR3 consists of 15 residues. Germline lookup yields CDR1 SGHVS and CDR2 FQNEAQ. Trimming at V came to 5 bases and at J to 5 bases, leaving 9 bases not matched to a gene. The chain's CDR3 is CASSPGTRGGDTQYF. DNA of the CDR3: TGTGCCAGCAGCCCAGGGACTAGGGGCGGAGATACGCAGTATTTT.

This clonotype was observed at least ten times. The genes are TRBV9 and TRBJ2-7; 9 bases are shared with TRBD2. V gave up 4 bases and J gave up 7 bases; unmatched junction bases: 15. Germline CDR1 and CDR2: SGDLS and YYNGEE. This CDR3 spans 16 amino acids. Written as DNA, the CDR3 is TGTGCCAGCAGCCTCACTAGTGAGCGGGAGGTGAAAGAGCAGTACGTC. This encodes CASSLTSEREVKEQYV.

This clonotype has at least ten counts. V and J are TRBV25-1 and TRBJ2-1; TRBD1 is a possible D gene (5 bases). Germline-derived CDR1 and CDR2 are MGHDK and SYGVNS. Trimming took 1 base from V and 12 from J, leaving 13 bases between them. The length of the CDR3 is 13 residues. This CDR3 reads CASSESTDVGQFF. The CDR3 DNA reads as TGTGCCAGCAGTGAATCGACAGACGTAGGGCAGTTCTTC.

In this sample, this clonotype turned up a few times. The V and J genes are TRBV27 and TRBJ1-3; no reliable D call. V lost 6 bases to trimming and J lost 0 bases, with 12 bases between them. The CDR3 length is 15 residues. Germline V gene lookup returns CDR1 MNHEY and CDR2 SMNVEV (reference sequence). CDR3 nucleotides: TGTGCCAGCAGCCTTGATATGAGCTCTGGAAACACCATATATTTT. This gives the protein CASSLDMSSGNTIYF.

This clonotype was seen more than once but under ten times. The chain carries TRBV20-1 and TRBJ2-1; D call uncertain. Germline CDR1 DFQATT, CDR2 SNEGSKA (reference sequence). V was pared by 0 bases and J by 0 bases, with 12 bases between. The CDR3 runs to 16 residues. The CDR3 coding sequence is TGCAGTGCTAGAGATCTCGAGGAGTTCTCCTACAATGAGCAGTTCTTC. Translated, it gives CSARDLEEFSYNEQFF.

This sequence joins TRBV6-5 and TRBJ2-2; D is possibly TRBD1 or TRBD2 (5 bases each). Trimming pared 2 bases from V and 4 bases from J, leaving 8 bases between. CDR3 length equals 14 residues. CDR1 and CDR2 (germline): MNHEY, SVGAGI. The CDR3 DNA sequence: TGTGCCAGCAGTTACGGGGCGGGCACCGGGGAGCTGTTTTTT. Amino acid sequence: CASSYGAGTGELFF.

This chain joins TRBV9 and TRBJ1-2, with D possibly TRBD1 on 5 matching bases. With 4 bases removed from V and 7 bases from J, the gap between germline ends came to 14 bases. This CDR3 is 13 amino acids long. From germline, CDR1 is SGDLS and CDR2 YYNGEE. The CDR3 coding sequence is TGTGCCAGCAGCCCCTCTGGGGGGGGTGGCTACACCTTC. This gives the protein CASSPSGGGGYTF.

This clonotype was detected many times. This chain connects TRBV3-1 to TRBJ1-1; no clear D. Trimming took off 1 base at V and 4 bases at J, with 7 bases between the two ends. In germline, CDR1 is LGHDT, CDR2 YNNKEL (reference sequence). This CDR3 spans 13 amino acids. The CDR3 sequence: CASSQGGITEAFF. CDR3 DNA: TGTGCCAGCAGCCAAGGAGGGATCACTGAAGCTTTCTTT.

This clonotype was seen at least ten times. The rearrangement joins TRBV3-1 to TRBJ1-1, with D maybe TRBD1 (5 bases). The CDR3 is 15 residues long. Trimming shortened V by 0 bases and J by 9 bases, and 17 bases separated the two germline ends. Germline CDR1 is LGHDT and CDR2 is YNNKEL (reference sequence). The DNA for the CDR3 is TGTGCCAGCAGCCAAGATGCATCGAGGCAGGGTAAAGCTTTCTTT. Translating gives CASSQDASRQGKAFF.

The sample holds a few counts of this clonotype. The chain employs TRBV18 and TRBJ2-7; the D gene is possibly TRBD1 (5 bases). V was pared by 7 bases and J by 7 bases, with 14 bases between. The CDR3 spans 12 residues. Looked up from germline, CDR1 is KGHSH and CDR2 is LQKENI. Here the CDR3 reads CASYQGTREQYV. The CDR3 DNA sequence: TGTGCCAGCTACCAGGGTACGAGGGAGCAGTACGTC.

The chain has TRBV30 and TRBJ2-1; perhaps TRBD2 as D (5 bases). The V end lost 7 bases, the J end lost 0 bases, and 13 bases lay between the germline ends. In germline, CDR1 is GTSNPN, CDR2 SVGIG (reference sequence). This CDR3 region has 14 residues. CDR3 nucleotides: TGTGCCTTAATACGGAGGACCTCCTACAATGAGCAGTTCTTC. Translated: CALIRRTSYNEQFF.

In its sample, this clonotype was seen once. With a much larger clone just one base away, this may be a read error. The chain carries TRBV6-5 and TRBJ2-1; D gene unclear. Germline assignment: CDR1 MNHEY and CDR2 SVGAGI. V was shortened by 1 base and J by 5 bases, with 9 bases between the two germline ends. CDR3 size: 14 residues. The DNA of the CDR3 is TGTGCCAGCAGTTACTACGGGTGGGACAATGAGCAGTTCTTC. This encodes CASSYYGWDNEQFF.

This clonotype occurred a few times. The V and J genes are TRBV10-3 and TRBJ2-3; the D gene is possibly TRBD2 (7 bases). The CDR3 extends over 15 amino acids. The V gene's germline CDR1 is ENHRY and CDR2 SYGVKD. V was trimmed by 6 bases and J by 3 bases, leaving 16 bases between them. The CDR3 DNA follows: TGTGCCATCAGCGGAGGGGGGGCAGAGACAGATACGCAGTATTTT. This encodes CAISGGGAETDTQYF.

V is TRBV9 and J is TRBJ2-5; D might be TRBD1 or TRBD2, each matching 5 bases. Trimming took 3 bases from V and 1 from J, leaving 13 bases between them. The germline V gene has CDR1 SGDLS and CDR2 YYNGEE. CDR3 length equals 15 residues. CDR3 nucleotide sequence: TGTGCCAGCAGCGGTACAGGAGGAGGCCAAGAGACCCAGTACTTC. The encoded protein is CASSGTGGGQETQYF.

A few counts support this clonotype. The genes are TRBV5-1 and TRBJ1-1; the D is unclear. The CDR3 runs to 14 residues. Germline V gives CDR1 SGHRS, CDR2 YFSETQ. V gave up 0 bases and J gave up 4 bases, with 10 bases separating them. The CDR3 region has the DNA TGCGCCAGCAGCTTGGAAGTCGAAACCACTGAAGCTTTCTTT. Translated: CASSLEVETTEAFF.

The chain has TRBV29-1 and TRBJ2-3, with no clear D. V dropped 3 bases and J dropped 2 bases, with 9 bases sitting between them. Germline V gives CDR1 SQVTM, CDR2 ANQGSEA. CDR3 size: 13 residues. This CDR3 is CSVDRAATDTQYF. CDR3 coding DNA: TGCAGCGTTGATCGCGCCGCCACAGATACGCAGTATTTT.

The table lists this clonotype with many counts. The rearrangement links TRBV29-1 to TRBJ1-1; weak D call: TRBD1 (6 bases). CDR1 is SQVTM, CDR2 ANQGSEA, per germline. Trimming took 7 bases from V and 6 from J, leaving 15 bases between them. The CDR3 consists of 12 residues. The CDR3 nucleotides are TGCAGCGGAAGGAGGGGGGGAGCTGAAGCTTTCTTT. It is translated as CSGRRGGAEAFF. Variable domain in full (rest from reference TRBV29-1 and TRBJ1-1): SAVISQKPSRDICQRGTSLTIQCQVDSQVTMMFWYRQQPGQSLTLIATANQGSEATYESGFVIDKFPISRPNLTFSTLTVSNMSPEDSSIYLCSGRRGGAEAFFGQGTRLTVV.

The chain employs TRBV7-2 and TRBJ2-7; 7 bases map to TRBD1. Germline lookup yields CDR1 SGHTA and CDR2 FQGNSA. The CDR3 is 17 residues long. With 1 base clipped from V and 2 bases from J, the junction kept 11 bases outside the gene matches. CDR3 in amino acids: CASSLELSGTATYEQYF. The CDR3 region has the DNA TGTGCCAGCAGCTTAGAGCTTTCCGGGACAGCCACCTACGAGCAGTACTTC.

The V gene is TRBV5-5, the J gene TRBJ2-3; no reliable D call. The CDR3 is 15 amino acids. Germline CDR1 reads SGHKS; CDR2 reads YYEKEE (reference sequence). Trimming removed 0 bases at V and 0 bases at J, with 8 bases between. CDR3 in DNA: TGTGCCAGCAGCTTGGAGAGGAGAAGCACAGATACGCAGTATTTT. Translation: CASSLERRSTDTQYF.

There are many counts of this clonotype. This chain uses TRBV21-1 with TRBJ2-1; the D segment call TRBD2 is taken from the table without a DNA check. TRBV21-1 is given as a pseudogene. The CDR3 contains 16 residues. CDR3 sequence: CASSSPLAGGPHEQFF. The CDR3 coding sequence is TGTGCCAGCAGCAGCCCTCTAGCGGGAGGGCCTCATGAGCAGTTCTTC.

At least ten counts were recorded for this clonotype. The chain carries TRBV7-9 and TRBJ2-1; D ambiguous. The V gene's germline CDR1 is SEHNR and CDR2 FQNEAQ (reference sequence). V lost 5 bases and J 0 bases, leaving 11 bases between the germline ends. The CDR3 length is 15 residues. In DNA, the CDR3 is TGTGCCAGCAGCCCGGTCAGGAGCTCCTACAATGAGCAGTTCTTC. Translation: CASSPVRSSYNEQFF.

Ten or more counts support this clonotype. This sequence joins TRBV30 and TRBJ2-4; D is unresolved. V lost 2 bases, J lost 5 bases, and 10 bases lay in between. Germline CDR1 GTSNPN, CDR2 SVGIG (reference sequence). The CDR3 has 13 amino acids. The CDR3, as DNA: TGTGCCTGGAGTCCATTCAGCGAAAACATTCAGTACTTC. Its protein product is CAWSPFSENIQYF.

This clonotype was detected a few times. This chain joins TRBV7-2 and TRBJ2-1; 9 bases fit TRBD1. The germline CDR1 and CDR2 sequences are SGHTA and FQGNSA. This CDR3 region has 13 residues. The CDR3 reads CAGTGQGYNEQFF. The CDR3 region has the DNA TGTGCAGGGACGGGACAGGGATACAATGAGCAGTTCTTC. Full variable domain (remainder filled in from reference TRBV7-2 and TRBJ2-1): GAGVSQSPSNKVTEKGKDVELRCDPISGHTALYWYRQSLGQGLEFLIYFQGNSAPDKSGLPSDRFSAERTGGSVSTLTIQRTQQEDSAVYLCAGTGQGYNEQFFGPGTRLTVL.